This T cell receptor beta chain was sequenced during a study of CD8 T cells in ankylosing spondylitis. Study results and limitations: There was reportedly significant enrichment of clones that were disease-linked in matched ankylosing spondylitis synovial fluid. Apparently characteristic of ankylosing spondylitis blood was a TCR beta motif (under ten highly homologous variants). In synovial fluid and blood from reactive arthritis, some motif variants were previously reported.

MiXCR was run by TCRdb on the 5' RACE reads, yielding one entry per CDR3 protein. Of 450,000 to 550,000 distinct CDR3 sequences in the sample, under 5.5% were seen once. Germline V gene sequence: CDR1 SGHKS, CDR2 YYEKEE (reference sequence). The CDR3 extends over 15 amino acids. Trimming cost V 0 bases and J 4 bases, with 13 bases left between them. This clonotype was detected many times. Its antigen is still unknown. The J gene is TRBJ2-5, the V gene TRBV5-5; D is tentatively TRBD1 or TRBD2 (5 bases each). The clonotype was recovered from a male donor with ankylosing spondylitis. Sequencing was carried out using blood, either unsorted or a sorted T cell fraction (not recorded which). CDR3 sequence: CASSLAGTVVETQYF. CDR3 DNA: TGTGCCAGCAGCTTGGCAGGGACGGTGGTAGAGACCCAGTACTTC.